A single sample gave rise to the 14 T cell receptor beta chains below, sequenced in a study of T cells in localized non-small cell lung cancer. TCRdb's table, derived via immunoSEQ multiplex PCR, lists solely in-frame clones and lacks some. The sample shows some 28,000 clones, about nine tenths of them seen only once. Here the sequenced sample was peripheral blood, taken before any cancer treatment. The receptors originated from a male donor aged 60 or over with stage I lung adenocarcinoma.

The chain has TRBV2 and TRBJ1-2; TRBD1 is a possible D gene (6 bases). The CDR3 consists of 15 residues. Trimming removed 8 bases from V and 7 bases from J, with 23 bases in between. The germline V gene has CDR1 SNHLY and CDR2 FYNNEI. In DNA form, the CDR3 reads TGTGCCAGCCTAGGAAGGGGGATCTATAGTAGTGGCTACACCTTC. As protein: CASLGRGIYSSGYTF.

The V gene is TRBV19, the J gene TRBJ2-7, with D unclear. The CDR3 is 11 amino acids. V gave up 11 bases and J gave up 1 base, with 9 bases separating them. Germline lookup yields CDR1 LNHDA and CDR2 SQIVND (reference sequence). The CDR3 sequence is CAVRGSYEQYF. The CDR3 DNA reads as TGTGCCGTGCGCGGTTCCTACGAGCAGTACTTC.

The J gene is TRBJ1-4, the V gene TRBV28, with 7 positions matching TRBD1. This CDR3 has 14 residues. The germline V gene has CDR1 MDHEN and CDR2 SYDVKM. Germline trimming cut 4 bases from V and 8 bases from J; bases unmatched to any gene: 7. CDR3: CASSSTGVREKLFF. The CDR3 DNA reads as TGTGCCAGCAGTTCAACAGGGGTGCGGGAAAAACTGTTTTTT.

This sequence joins TRBV9 and TRBJ2-1; TRBD2 might be the D (5 bases). Germline CDR1 reads SGDLS; CDR2 reads YYNGEE. Trimming cost V 4 bases and J 10 bases, with 21 bases left between them. This CDR3 has 15 amino acids. The CDR3 is CASSPSGTGLGEQFF. CDR3 nucleotide sequence: TGTGCCAGCAGCCCGAGCGGCACGGGGTTAGGAGAGCAGTTCTTC. The full variable domain, with the rest looked up from reference TRBV9 and TRBJ2-1, is DSGVTQTPKHLITATGQRVTLRCSPRSGDLSVYWYQQSLDQGLQFLIQYYNGEERAKGNILERFSAQQFPDLHSELNLSSLELGDSALYFCASSPSGTGLGEQFFGPGTRLTVL.

This chain joins TRBV5-1 and TRBJ2-7; 9 bases line up with TRBD2. The CDR3 spans 16 residues. Germline lookup yields CDR1 SGHRS and CDR2 YFSETQ. V trimming: 4 bases; J trimming: 3 bases; junction bases outside the gene matches: 11. CDR3 nucleotides: TGCGCCAGCAGCCTGCGGGGGGGTACGCTCAGCTACGAGCAGTACTTC. Its translation: CASSLRGGTLSYEQYF.

This rearrangement joins TRBV4-2 to TRBJ2-7; TRBD1 or TRBD2 may be the D gene (6 bases each). Trimming left V 4 bases short and J 2 bases short, with 18 bases between. The CDR3 runs to 16 residues. Looked up from germline, CDR1 is LGHNA and CDR2 is YNFKEQ. Written as DNA, the CDR3 is TGTGCCAGCAGCCCCCGGTATAGGGGGGTCCCCTACGAGCAGTACTTC. Translated, it gives CASSPRYRGVPYEQYF.

V usage is TRBV7-2 and J usage is TRBJ2-7; possible D gene TRBD2, 5 bases. Germline V gene data show CDR1 as SGHTA and CDR2 as FQGNSA. Trimming removed 5 bases from V and 0 bases from J, with 20 bases in between. The CDR3 covers 17 residues. CDR3: CASSPTSVALSSYEQYF. The CDR3 DNA sequence: TGTGCCAGCAGCCCCACCTCAGTAGCGCTGAGCTCCTACGAGCAGTACTTC.

The chain joins TRBV6-1 to TRBJ1-1; TRBD1 might be the D (6 bases). The CDR3 contains 15 residues. Trimming cost V 5 bases and J 10 bases, with 23 bases left between them. The V gene's germline CDR1 is MNHNS and CDR2 SASEGT. CDR3 DNA sequence: TGTGCCAGCAGTCAACCCGGGACACTCACTCGGCGAGCTTTCTTT. Translation gives CASSQPGTLTRRAFF.

The chain combines TRBV2 with TRBJ2-3, with TRBD2 matching over 12 bases. Germline CDR1 is SNHLY and CDR2 is FYNNEI. The CDR3 is 16 amino acids. The trim removed 6 bases at V and 2 bases at J, leaving 6 bases unmatched. The CDR3 DNA follows: TGTGCCAGCAGACAAGGACTAGCGGGGCCCACAGATACGCAGTATTTT. Its protein is CASRQGLAGPTDTQYF.

This sequence joins TRBV7-2 and TRBJ2-2; D call uncertain. Trimming left V 1 base short and J 2 bases short, with 5 bases between. Per the germline V gene, CDR1 is SGHTA and CDR2 is FQGNSA. This CDR3 spans 14 amino acids. CDR3 in DNA: TGTGCCAGCAGCTTAGGTTCCAACACCGGGGAGCTGTTTTTT. Amino acids: CASSLGSNTGELFF.

The sample holds one count of this clone. V usage is TRBV13 and J usage is TRBJ2-1, with 8 bases that match TRBD1. Per germline, CDR1 PRHDT and CDR2 FYEKMQ (reference sequence). J was trimmed by 4 bases and V by 2 bases; bases with no gene match: 4. This CDR3 is 15 amino acids long. DNA for the CDR3: TGTGCCAGCAGCTTAAACAGGGGGGTGTACAATGAGCAGTTCTTC. Translation: CASSLNRGVYNEQFF.

The V gene is TRBV5-1, the J gene TRBJ2-5; 13 bases are shared with TRBD2. Germline assignment: CDR1 SGHRS and CDR2 YFSETQ. The trim removed 7 bases at V and 3 bases at J, leaving 0 bases unmatched. The CDR3 spans 13 residues. Here the CDR3 reads CASGLAGEETQYF. The DNA for the CDR3 is TGCGCCAGCGGACTAGCGGGGGAAGAGACCCAGTACTTC.

The chain has TRBV5-1 and TRBJ2-1; 13 positions agree with TRBD2. The J segment lost 7 bases and the V segment lost 4 bases, leaving 5 bases of the junction unmatched. This CDR3 has 15 amino acids. Germline CDR1 SGHRS, CDR2 YFSETQ. CDR3 residues: CASSTGTSGTNEQFF. CDR3 DNA sequence: TGCGCCAGCAGCACTGGGACTAGCGGGACAAATGAGCAGTTCTTC.

V and J are TRBV30 and TRBJ2-7; possibly TRBD1 for D (6 bases). The V gene lost 7 bases and the J gene lost 2 bases, with 15 bases spanning the gap. This CDR3 region has 13 residues. The V gene's germline CDR1 is GTSNPN and CDR2 SVGIG (reference sequence). The CDR3 sequence: CASLNRDPYEQYF. CDR3 nucleotide sequence: TGTGCCTCCCTGAACAGGGACCCCTACGAGCAGTACTTC.